Below, 25 T cell receptor beta chains from the same sample are listed, as sequenced in a study of cytomegalovirus exposure and HLA in healthy donors. 60 Vbeta and 13 Jbeta primers were used in PCR. Here immunoSEQ multiplex PCR was the method, and the copy in TCRdb shows in-frame clones only, minus some. The sample has roughly 200,000 clones, about 80% seen once; the top ten hold 0.63%. The specimen was PBMCs. The receptor set was obtained from a man aged 18 to 30 in good health and CMV-seronegative.

The chain links TRBV28 to TRBJ1-6; D is perhaps TRBD1 (6 bases). CDR1 is MDHEN, CDR2 SYDVKM, per germline. The CDR3 loop spans 14 amino acids. Trimming took off 5 bases at V and 10 bases at J, with 15 bases between the two ends. The CDR3 here is CASSPTGKWSPLHF. CDR3 sequence (DNA): TGTGCCAGCAGTCCTACAGGGAAATGGTCACCCCTCCACTTT.

This clone was recorded only once. For the CDR3, the DNA is TGCGCCAGCAGCTCGCAGGGCTCTGGAAACACCATATATTTT. Translation gives CASSSQGSGNTIYF. The genes are TRBV5-1 and TRBJ1-3; D may be TRBD1 (5 bases). From germline, CDR1 is SGHRS and CDR2 YFSETQ. With 3 bases removed from V and 0 bases from J, the gap between germline ends came to 7 bases. This CDR3 region has 14 residues.

The V call is TRBV4-1, the J call TRBJ2-2, with 13 positions matching TRBD2. The length of the CDR3 is 20 residues. With 2 bases clipped from V and 1 base from J, the junction kept 10 bases outside the gene matches. Per germline, CDR1 MGHRA and CDR2 YSYEKL. CDR3 bases: TGCGCCAGCAGCCAAATGACTAGCGGGAGGTGGGGATTGAACACCGGGGAGCTGTTTTTT. It specifies CASSQMTSGRWGLNTGELFF.

The rearrangement links TRBV4-1 to TRBJ1-4, with TRBD1 matching over 8 bases. J lost 3 bases, V lost 1 base, and 4 bases had no gene match. Germline V lookup: CDR1 MGHRA, CDR2 YSYEKL. The CDR3 length is 16 residues. Here the CDR3 DNA reads TGCGCCAGCAGCCAAGCTGGGACAGGCTCTAATGAAAAACTGTTTTTT. Translation gives CASSQAGTGSNEKLFF.

This clone was found a few times. V usage is TRBV28 and J usage is TRBJ1-2; D ambiguous. V lost 6 bases and J lost 4, with 6 bases in between. The CDR3 consists of 11 residues. Germline CDR1 is MDHEN and CDR2 is SYDVKM. The CDR3 protein is CASRSLYGYTF. The CDR3, as DNA: TGTGCCAGCAGATCACTCTATGGCTACACCTTC.

The chain has TRBV2 and TRBJ2-7, with D tentatively TRBD2 (5 bases). This CDR3 contains 17 residues. Germline V gives CDR1 SNHLY, CDR2 FYNNEI. The germline V and J ends were trimmed by 6 bases and 4 bases, with 25 bases remaining between them. The CDR3 coding sequence is TGTGCCAGCAGCGGCGCTCGGGGAGCCGTCCTTCGGTACGAGCAGTACTTC. Protein product: CASSGARGAVLRYEQYF.

This chain joins TRBV27 and TRBJ1-1; TRBD1 agrees at 9 bases. Germline lookup yields CDR1 MNHEY and CDR2 SMNVEV (reference sequence). The CDR3 has 14 residues. After removal of 6 bases from V and 4 bases from J, the junction contained 6 bases not matched to a gene. DNA of the CDR3: TGTGCCAGCAGCGCACAGGGGGCTGGCACTGAAGCTTTCTTT. Translating gives CASSAQGAGTEAFF.

The rearrangement uses TRBV9 and TRBJ2-7; no clear D gene. The V end lost 0 bases, the J end lost 1 base, and 8 bases lay between the germline ends. Germline CDR1 and CDR2: SGDLS and YYNGEE. The CDR3 contains 14 residues. CDR3: CASSVALQSYEQYF. In DNA, the CDR3 is TGTGCCAGCAGCGTAGCTCTTCAGTCCTACGAGCAGTACTTC. The whole variable domain, filled in from reference TRBV9 and TRBJ2-7, reads DSGVTQTPKHLITATGQRVTLRCSPRSGDLSVYWYQQSLDQGLQFLIQYYNGEERAKGNILERFSAQQFPDLHSELNLSSLELGDSALYFCASSVALQSYEQYFGPGTRLTVT.

With regard to this clone: The junction differs from germline at one of its ends, possibly a read error. The V gene is TRBV7-9, the J gene TRBJ2-7, with D possibly matching TRBD2 (7 bases). The CDR3 runs to 16 residues. The V gene's germline CDR1 is SEHNR and CDR2 FQNEAQ (reference sequence). The CDR3 DNA sequence: TGTTCCAGCACCAAAGGGGGGGGACTCGACCCCTACGAGCAGTACTTC. Residues: CSSTKGGGLDPYEQYF.

The J gene is TRBJ2-4, the V gene TRBV28; maybe TRBD2 (6 bases). V lost 10 bases and J lost 3, with 13 bases in between. This CDR3 is 13 amino acids long. Germline V gives CDR1 MDHEN, CDR2 SYDVKM. The chain's CDR3 is CATGAGGKNIQYF. The CDR3 bases are TGTGCCACCGGAGCGGGCGGCAAAAACATTCAGTACTTC.

In its sample, this clone was seen a few times. This sequence joins TRBV5-4 and TRBJ2-5; no definite D call. The V and J ends lost 1 base and 4 bases respectively, with 11 bases between them. This CDR3 is built from 14 residues. CDR1 SGHNT and CDR2 YYREEE come from the germline V gene (reference sequence). CDR3 nucleotides: TGTGCCAGCAGCTTGTTTGGTAACTCAGAGACCCAGTACTTC. Amino acid sequence: CASSLFGNSETQYF.

This clone was seen a handful of times. CDR3 bases: TGTGCCGGAGGGGGACAGGGCAATTCACCCCTCCACTTT. Encoded protein: CAGGGQGNSPLHF. This rearrangement joins TRBV28 to TRBJ1-6, with 9 bases aligning to TRBD1. This CDR3 spans 13 amino acids. After removal of 11 bases from V and 7 bases from J, the junction contained 6 bases not matched to a gene. Germline lookup yields CDR1 MDHEN and CDR2 SYDVKM.

The rearrangement joins TRBV5-4 to TRBJ1-2, with D tentatively TRBD1 (6 bases). Per germline, CDR1 SGHNT and CDR2 YYREEE (reference sequence). CDR3 length: 14 residues. The V end lost 1 base, the J end lost 4 bases, and 11 bases lay between the germline ends. The CDR3 DNA reads as TGTGCCAGCAGCTTGATGCTACAGGGCTATGGCTACACCTTC. This encodes CASSLMLQGYGYTF. Variable domain in full (rest from reference TRBV5-4 and TRBJ1-2): ETGVTQSPTHLIKTRGQQVTLRCSSQSGHNTVSWYQQALGQGPQFIFQYYREEENGRGNFPPRFSGLQFPNYSSELNVNALELDDSALYLCASSLMLQGYGYTFGSGTRLTVV.

The rearrangement joins TRBV28 to TRBJ1-3; D perhaps matches TRBD1 (5 bases). Trimming took 5 bases from V and 0 from J, leaving 11 bases between them. The CDR3 sequence is 15 residues long. From germline, CDR1 is MDHEN and CDR2 SYDVKM. CDR3 nucleotides: TGTGCCAGCAGTGCCTCGGGGGGCTCTGGAAACACCATATATTTT. It yields the protein CASSASGGSGNTIYF.

This clone was recorded once. V and J are TRBV10-2 and TRBJ1-2; 8 bases agree with TRBD1. V shed 5 bases, J shed 8 bases, and the junction held 7 bases outside the gene matches. Looked up from germline, CDR1 is WSHSY and CDR2 is SAAADI. This CDR3 region has 13 residues. The CDR3 nucleotides are TGCGCCAGCAGTCTCGGACAGGGTGGCGGCTACACCTTC. Translation gives CASSLGQGGGYTF.

V usage is TRBV5-8 and J usage is TRBJ2-4; TRBD2 matches at 7 bases. The V segment lost 2 bases and the J segment 2 bases; nucleotides outside the gene matches: 10. Germline V lookup: CDR1 SGHTS, CDR2 YDEGEE. The CDR3 consists of 17 residues. The CDR3: CASSLRVGGGPKNIQYF. CDR3 bases: TGTGCCAGCAGCTTACGGGTTGGCGGGGGTCCCAAAAACATTCAGTACTTC.

Only one count was recorded for this clone. The chain employs TRBV29-1 and TRBJ2-1; the D gene is possibly TRBD2 (6 bases). V lost 0 bases and J lost 11, with 14 bases in between. Germline V gene lookup returns CDR1 SQVTM and CDR2 ANQGSEA. The CDR3 extends over 13 amino acids. The CDR3, as DNA: TGCAGCGTTGAAGAGGTTTTGGGGGGACAGCAGTTCTTC. Protein sequence: CSVEEVLGGQQFF.

The chain joins TRBV6-1 to TRBJ2-5; no firm D call. Trimming took 6 bases from V and 3 from J, leaving 11 bases between them. The CDR3 loop spans 13 amino acids. Germline-derived CDR1 and CDR2 are MNHNS and SASEGT. The CDR3 here is CASSPLAEETQYF. The CDR3 DNA follows: TGTGCCAGCAGCCCACTGGCGGAAGAGACCCAGTACTTC.

The genes are TRBV2 and TRBJ1-5; D perhaps matches TRBD1 (6 bases). The CDR3 runs 15 residues. Germline V gives CDR1 SNHLY, CDR2 FYNNEI. V was trimmed by 4 bases and J by 0 bases, leaving 10 bases between them. The CDR3 region is CASSGQVISNQPQHF. The CDR3 region has the DNA TGTGCCAGCAGTGGACAGGTGATTAGCAATCAGCCCCAGCATTTT.

The rearrangement links TRBV28 to TRBJ1-2, with D maybe TRBD1 (5 bases). Germline V gene sequence: CDR1 MDHEN, CDR2 SYDVKM. V lost 4 bases to trimming and J lost 4 bases, with 13 bases between them. This CDR3 is built from 14 residues. CDR3 nucleotides: TGTGCCAGCAGTTCCGCCGGGGGGATCTATGGCTACACCTTC. Amino acids: CASSSAGGIYGYTF.

Remarks on this clone: Additional DNA sequences in this sample encode the identical CDR3. The rearrangement links TRBV27 to TRBJ2-2; D gene ambiguous. The V gene's germline CDR1 is MNHEY and CDR2 SMNVEV (reference sequence). Trimming stripped 5 bases from V and 0 bases from J, with 16 bases between. The CDR3 is 17 amino acids. CDR3 in DNA: TGTGCCAGCAGTCGATTGGGCAGGCCCCCGAACACCGGGGAGCTGTTTTTT. It is translated as CASSRLGRPPNTGELFF.

The chain links TRBV6-1 to TRBJ2-7; D may be TRBD2 (5 bases). V lost 8 bases and J 2 bases, leaving 19 bases between the germline ends. Germline V gene lookup returns CDR1 MNHNS and CDR2 SASEGT. The CDR3 is made up of 15 amino acids. CDR3 in DNA: TGTGCCAGCCGAACTGGAGGAGGTCGCCCCTACGAGCAGTACTTC. Translating gives CASRTGGGRPYEQYF.

The chain has TRBV7-2 and TRBJ1-2; TRBD1 matches at 10 bases. The germline CDR1 and CDR2 sequences are SGHTA and FQGNSA. This CDR3 contains 15 residues. Trimming removed 0 bases from V and 8 bases from J; junction bases left unmatched: 6. CDR3 coding DNA: TGTGCCAGCAGCTTAGCGGGGGACAGGGGACGGGGCTACACCTTC. Its protein is CASSLAGDRGRGYTF.

This clone was seen only a few times. The V call is TRBV19, the J call TRBJ1-2; 9 bases fit TRBD1. Trimming at V came to 4 bases and at J to 4 bases, leaving 10 bases not matched to a gene. The CDR3 sequence is 16 residues long. The germline gives CDR1 LNHDA, CDR2 SQIVND (reference sequence). CDR3 loop: CASSNNPGQGGYGYTF. The DNA of the CDR3 is TGTGCCAGTAGTAACAACCCGGGACAGGGAGGCTATGGCTACACCTTC. The variable domain in full, completed from reference TRBV19 and TRBJ1-2, reads DGGITQSPKYLFRKEGQNVTLSCEQNLNHDAMYWYRQDPGQGLRLIYYSQIVNDFQKGDIAEGYSVSREKKESFPLTVTSAQKNPTAFYLCASSNNPGQGGYGYTFGSGTRLTVV.

The chain links TRBV7-2 to TRBJ1-2, with TRBD1 matching 7 bases. The V and J ends lost 5 bases and 4 bases, in that order; junction bases with no gene match: 10. The CDR3 totals 15 residues. Germline CDR1 SGHTA, CDR2 FQGNSA. The CDR3 DNA reads TGTGCCAGCAGCGCCCGACAGGGATCAAGCTATGGCTACACCTTC. It yields the protein CASSARQGSSYGYTF.